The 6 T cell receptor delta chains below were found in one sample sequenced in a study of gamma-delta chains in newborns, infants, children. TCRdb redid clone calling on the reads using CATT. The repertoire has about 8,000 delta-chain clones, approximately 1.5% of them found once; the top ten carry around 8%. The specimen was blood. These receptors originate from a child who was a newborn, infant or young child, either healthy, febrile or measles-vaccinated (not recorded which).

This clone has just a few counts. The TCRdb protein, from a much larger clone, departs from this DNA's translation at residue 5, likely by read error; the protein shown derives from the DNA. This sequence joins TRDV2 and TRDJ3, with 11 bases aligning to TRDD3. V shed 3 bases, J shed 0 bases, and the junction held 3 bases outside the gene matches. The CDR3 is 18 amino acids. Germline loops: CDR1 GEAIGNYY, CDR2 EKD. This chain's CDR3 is CACDALGDSSWDTRQMFF. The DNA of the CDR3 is TGTGCCTGTGACGCACTGGGGGATAGCTCCTGGGACACCCGACAGATGTTTTTC.

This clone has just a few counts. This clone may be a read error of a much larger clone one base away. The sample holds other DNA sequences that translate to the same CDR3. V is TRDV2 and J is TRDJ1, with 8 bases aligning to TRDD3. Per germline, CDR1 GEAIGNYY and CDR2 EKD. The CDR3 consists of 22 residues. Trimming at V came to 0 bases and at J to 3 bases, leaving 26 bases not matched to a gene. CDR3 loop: CACDTVKIYHRGGGFLADKLIF. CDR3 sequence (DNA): TGTGCCTGTGACACCGTAAAAATCTACCACCGCGGTGGGGGATTTCTGGCCGATAAACTCATCTTT.

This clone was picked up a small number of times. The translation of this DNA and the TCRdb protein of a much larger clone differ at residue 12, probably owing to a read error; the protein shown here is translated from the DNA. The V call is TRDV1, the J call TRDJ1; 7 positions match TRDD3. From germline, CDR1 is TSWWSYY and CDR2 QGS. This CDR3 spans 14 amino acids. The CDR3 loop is CALGELGYWGKPIF. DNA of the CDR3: TGTGCTCTTGGGGAACTGGGCTACTGGGGAAAACCCATCTTT.

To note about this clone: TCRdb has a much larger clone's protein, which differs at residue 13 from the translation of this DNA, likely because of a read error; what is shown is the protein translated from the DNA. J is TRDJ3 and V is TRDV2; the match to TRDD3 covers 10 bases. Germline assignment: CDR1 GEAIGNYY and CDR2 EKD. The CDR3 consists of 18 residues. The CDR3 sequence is CACDLLGDRSWDIRQMFF. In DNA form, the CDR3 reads TGTGCCTGTGACTTACTGGGGGATCGGTCCTGGGACATCCGACAGATGTTTTTC.

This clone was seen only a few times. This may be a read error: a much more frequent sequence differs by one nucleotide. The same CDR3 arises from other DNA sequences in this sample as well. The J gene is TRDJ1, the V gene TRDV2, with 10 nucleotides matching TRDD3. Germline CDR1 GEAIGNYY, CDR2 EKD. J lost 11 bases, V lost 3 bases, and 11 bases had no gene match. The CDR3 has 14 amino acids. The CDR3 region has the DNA TGTGCCTGTGACTTACTGGGGGATCGAGGTAAGCTCATCTTT. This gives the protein CACDLLGDRGKLIF.

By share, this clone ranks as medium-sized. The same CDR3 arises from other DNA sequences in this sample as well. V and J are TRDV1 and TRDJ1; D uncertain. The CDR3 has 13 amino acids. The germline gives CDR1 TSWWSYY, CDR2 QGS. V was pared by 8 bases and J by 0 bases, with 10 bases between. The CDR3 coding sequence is TGTGCTCTTAGTTCGACGTACACCGATAAACTCATCTTT. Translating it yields CALSSTYTDKLIF.